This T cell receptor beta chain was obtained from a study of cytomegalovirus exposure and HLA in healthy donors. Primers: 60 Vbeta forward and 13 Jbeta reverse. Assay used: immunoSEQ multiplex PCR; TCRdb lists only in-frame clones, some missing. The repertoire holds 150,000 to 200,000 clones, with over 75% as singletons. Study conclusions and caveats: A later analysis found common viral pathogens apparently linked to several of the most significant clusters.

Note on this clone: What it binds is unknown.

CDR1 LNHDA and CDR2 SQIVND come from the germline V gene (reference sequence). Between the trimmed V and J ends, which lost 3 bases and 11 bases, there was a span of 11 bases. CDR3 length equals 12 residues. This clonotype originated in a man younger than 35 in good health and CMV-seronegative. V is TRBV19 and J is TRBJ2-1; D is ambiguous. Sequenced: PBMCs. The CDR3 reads CASSIYLHQQFF. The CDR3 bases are TGTGCCAGTAGTATCTACCTCCATCAGCAGTTCTTC.